What follows describes a single TCR beta chain. The data were taken from a study of blood T cell repertoires in COVID-19. Sequencing was performed with immunoSEQ multiplex PCR; in TCRdb, only in-frame clones are kept and a portion is missing. This sample carries about 180,000 clones, 85% to 90% of them seen once, and the ten largest clones take about 7%. This CDR3 spans 18 amino acids. The V gene end was trimmed by 1 base and the J gene end by 0 bases; junction bases not matched to a gene: 8. Per the germline V gene, CDR1 is KGHSH and CDR2 is LQKENI. V gene TRBV18 combines with J gene TRBJ2-4; 8 bases fit TRBD2. The sequence came from a man aged 50 to 60 with active or convalescent COVID-19. Source material: peripheral blood. The CDR3 is CASSPLPGGAVAKNIQYF. For the CDR3, the DNA is TGTGCCAGCTCACCACTGCCGGGGGGGGCTGTAGCCAAAAACATTCAGTACTTC.